Shown below are 13 T cell receptor beta chains from a single sample sequenced in a study of blood T cell repertoires in COVID-19. TCRdb keeps only in-frame clones here, not all; method: immunoSEQ multiplex PCR. The profile shows about 270,000 clones, over 75% of them singletons. Sequenced sample: PBMCs or T cells enriched from blood (not recorded which). The receptors come from a man aged 18-30 years who had recovered from COVID-19.

In the case of this clone: Mismatch with germline at one junction end may stem from a read error. J is TRBJ2-1 and V is TRBV7-2, with 12 bases fitting TRBD2. CDR3 size: 16 residues. The V gene's germline CDR1 is SGHTA and CDR2 FQGNSA. The CDR3 loop reads CASSLGVTSGGDEQIF. The CDR3 DNA follows: TGTGCCAGCAGCTTAGGGGTGACTAGCGGGGGAGATGAGCAGATCTTC.

The rearrangement joins TRBV10-3 to TRBJ1-2, with 8 bases lining up with TRBD1. With V trimmed by 0 bases and J by 8 bases, 5 bases remained unmatched. Germline V gene data show CDR1 as ENHRY and CDR2 as SYGVKD. The CDR3 has 14 amino acids. The CDR3 reads CAISESTGGRGYTF. CDR3 in DNA: TGTGCCATCAGTGAGTCAACAGGGGGTCGGGGCTACACCTTC.

The chain recombines TRBV11-1 with TRBJ1-2, with 9 bases matching TRBD1. The germline V gene has CDR1 SGHAT and CDR2 FQDESV (reference sequence). The CDR3 length is 14 residues. With V trimmed by 3 bases and J by 6 bases, 5 bases remained unmatched. In DNA form, the CDR3 reads TGTGCCAGCAGCTTGAGACAGGGGGGCCATGGCTACACCTTC. It is translated as CASSLRQGGHGYTF.

V is TRBV7-9 and J is TRBJ2-7; D is unclear. Germline-derived CDR1 and CDR2 are SEHNR and FQNEAQ (reference sequence). Between the trimmed V and J ends, which lost 5 bases and 2 bases, there was a span of 13 bases. The CDR3 covers 14 residues. The CDR3 DNA sequence: TGTGCCAGCAGCCGTGTGGTACGAGCCTACGAGCAGTACTTC. This encodes CASSRVVRAYEQYF.

The rearrangement links TRBV10-2 to TRBJ2-7; 11 bases match TRBD2. Germline V gives CDR1 WSHSY, CDR2 SAAADI. The length of the CDR3 is 15 residues. V trimming: 6 bases; J trimming: 1 base; junction bases outside the gene matches: 5. CDR3 sequence: CASRYGTSGSYEQYF. The CDR3 nucleotides are TGCGCCAGCAGATACGGGACTAGCGGATCCTACGAGCAGTACTTC.

The chain uses TRBV3-1 (or the pseudogene TRBV3-2) and TRBJ2-7, with D perhaps TRBD2 (7 bases). The CDR3 runs 13 residues. Trimming shortened V by 4 bases and J by 3 bases, and 10 bases separated the two germline ends. Germline loops: CDR1 LGHDT, CDR2 YNNKEL (reference sequence). CDR3 sequence: CASSRGGNYEQYF. CDR3 DNA: TGTGCCAGCAGCCGCGGGGGCAACTACGAGCAGTACTTC.

The rearrangement links TRBV14 to TRBJ2-1, with 12 bases that match TRBD2. V trimming: 7 bases; J trimming: 3 bases; junction bases outside the gene matches: 10. The CDR3 covers 17 residues. Germline CDR1 is SGHDN and CDR2 is FVKESK. DNA of the CDR3: TGTGCCAGCACTAAAGACTTACTAGCGGGAGGCTACAATGAGCAGTTCTTC. It is translated as CASTKDLLAGGYNEQFF.

The gene calls are TRBV5-4 and TRBJ2-1; 9 bases match TRBD1. V gave up 5 bases and J gave up 0 bases; unmatched junction bases: 3. Germline V gene sequence: CDR1 SGHNT, CDR2 YYREEE (reference sequence). The CDR3 is 15 amino acids. The CDR3 here is CASSPDRGSYNEQFF. Here the CDR3 DNA reads TGTGCCAGCAGTCCGGACAGGGGCTCCTACAATGAGCAGTTCTTC. Complete variable domain (other parts from reference TRBV5-4 and TRBJ2-1): ETGVTQSPTHLIKTRGQQVTLRCSSQSGHNTVSWYQQALGQGPQFIFQYYREEENGRGNFPPRFSGLQFPNYSSELNVNALELDDSALYLCASSPDRGSYNEQFFGPGTRLTVL.

This chain links TRBV6-8 with TRBJ2-2, with D uncertain. CDR1 is MNHGY and CDR2 is SAAAGT in the germline V gene. The ends were cut back, 2 bases at V and 1 base at J, with 11 bases in the middle. CDR3 length: 16 residues. CDR3 residues: CASSYGHGKNTGELFF. Written as DNA, the CDR3 is TGTGCCAGCAGTTACGGGCACGGAAAGAACACCGGGGAGCTGTTTTTT.

The J gene is TRBJ1-3, the V gene TRBV7-6, with D possibly being TRBD1 (5 bases). V was trimmed by 4 bases and J by 0 bases, leaving 16 bases between them. In germline, CDR1 is SGHVS, CDR2 FNYEAQ. CDR3 length: 17 residues. In nucleotides, the CDR3 is TGTGCCAGCAGCTACGACGGGGGACCGCACTCTGGAAACACCATATATTTT. Translating gives CASSYDGGPHSGNTIYF.

V gene TRBV5-6 combines with J gene TRBJ1-5; D call uncertain. The V and J ends lost 0 bases and 4 bases respectively, with 14 bases between them. The CDR3 has 16 amino acids. The germline V gene has CDR1 SGHDT and CDR2 YYEEEE. CDR3 DNA sequence: TGTGCCAGCAGCTTGGTTCCGTTGGGGAGAAATCAGCCCCAGCATTTT. This sequence encodes CASSLVPLGRNQPQHF.

The chain joins TRBV5-4 to TRBJ2-7; tentatively, D is TRBD2 (5 bases). The CDR3 spans 16 residues. Trimming shortened V by 3 bases and J by 2 bases, and 18 bases separated the two germline ends. CDR1 and CDR2 (germline): SGHNT, YYREEE (reference sequence). The CDR3: CASSSLYDGETYEQYF. CDR3 bases: TGTGCCAGCAGCTCCCTGTACGACGGGGAAACCTACGAGCAGTACTTC.

V usage is TRBV6-5 and J usage is TRBJ1-5; 7 bases line up with TRBD1. The CDR3 is 14 residues long. Germline V lookup: CDR1 MNHEY, CDR2 SVGAGI. The V segment lost 6 bases and the J segment 3 bases; nucleotides outside the gene matches: 5. As DNA, the CDR3 is TGTGCCAGCAGCCCGGGACAGTTCAATCAGCCCCAGCATTTT. It encodes CASSPGQFNQPQHF.